This T cell receptor (beta chain) is from a study of cytomegalovirus exposure and HLA in healthy donors (dated by TCRdb to the late 2010s). Background for the entire study: In an earlier analysis of roughly 500 of the donors, 276 Gb of sequence data and approximately 100 million unique TCR beta sequences from some 170 million T cells were reported. HLA typing covered class I and class II loci at four-digit resolution. Besides the first cohort of 550 to 750 subjects, a separate validation cohort made up of 120 different subjects was used. All discovery cohort repertoires had been generated using a single sequencing platform. To predict cytomegalovirus infection status, the study combined high-throughput TCR immunosequencing, statistical association of individual TCRs with disease status, and machine learning. About five DR-DQ haplotypes were treated as single units for association and clustering because of strong linkage in the cohort. Genome-wide SNP genotypes for about 55% of the 666 donors were used in a later genetic analysis, which treated that subset as a discovery cohort. The number of donors typed differed by locus, with 629-630 for A, B, C, DRB1 and DQB1, roughly 520 for DQA1, some 570 for DPA1, and some 450 for DPB1. The study aimed to test whether cataloging public T cell receptors could reveal signatures of past pathogen exposure. Across around 400 genotyped donors of the cohort, an average of approximately 200,000 unique TCR beta nucleotide sequences per donor were sequenced, and 15% to 20% of those sequences were non-productive. A later analysis re-examined previously published TCR beta repertoires from about 670 donors and added high-resolution HLA genotyping to investigate patterns of TCR occurrence. Donor age, sex, ethnicity and CMV serostatus were compiled alongside the repertoire data. An earlier analysis of around 580 of the donors used high-throughput TCR beta sequencing to judge whether each TCR beta V gene segment behaved as functional or pseudogenic. Rather than drawing on any new phenotypic data, the later analysis identified candidate immune exposures from TCR beta sequences and the way those sequences occurred across donors. The T cell repertoires of several hundred subjects were profiled by immunosequencing and related to cytomegalovirus serostatus. The genetic ancestry cluster associated with self-reported Caucasian donors included 81% of the roughly 400 genotyped donors. An early release that covered some 640 HLA-typed donors contained 300 to 350 gigabases of sequencing data and 70 million to 100 million unique TCR sequences.

The cohort comprised some 700 healthy bone marrow donors. Cohort members were all nominally healthy when sampled, although unrecorded immune exposures were likely present. The donor tested CMV seronegative, placing the donor among the roughly 340 seronegative members of the cohort. A peripheral blood sample was collected from each donor, and TCR beta sequencing was performed on peripheral blood mononuclear cells. Genomic DNA extraction from the blood cell samples was performed with the Qiagen DNeasy Blood Extraction Kit. CDR1 and CDR2 are read off the germline V gene as MNHEY and SVGAGI. The CDR3 sequence holds 15 residues, the cysteine and phenylalanine included. Only the CDR3 region is kept as DNA, spanning 45 bases read in frame from base 1. Relative to germline, V is 0 bases shorter and J is 1 base shorter, with 9 bases between their ends. What the work shows at the level of the full study, not this receptor alone: Correlated functional status among segregating V segments might reflect linkage disequilibrium, but an unknown experimental factor could not be ruled out. Compared with the 666-donor mean, donors in an Asian-associated ancestry cluster had fewer N-insertions in productive TCRs, according to a later genetic analysis. According to the authors, the approach could potentially be generalized to other disease states and immunological phenotypes. A later analysis found that HLA-associated TCR beta chains were more clonally expanded and had lower generation probabilities than equally common non-associated chains. Some IMGT-functional V segments, including TRBV6-2 and TRBV6-3, could not be told apart with the 87-base-pair reads, so those segments were excluded. A few of the identified cytomegalovirus-associated TCR beta chains were confirmed in vitro to be specific for cytomegalovirus antigens. V-gene and J-gene trimming of TCR beta chains was associated with a missense DCLRE1C variant in a later genetic analysis, and the association was replicated in an independent cohort. The presence/absence analyses assumed that sequencing depth was roughly uniform across donors, and that assumption may not be true. This cohort had only TCR beta chains sequenced, and the lack of alpha or paired-chain data limited which features could be detected. A group of highly shared sequence variants was considered likely to be a technical artifact of the sequencing pipeline. A later analysis found that most CMV-associated TCR beta chains appeared HLA-restricted, with HLA associations seemingly driven largely by CMV exposure. Because counts were too low, about 15 rarely observed V segments, including chromosome 9 orphons, were left out of the earlier analysis of 500 to 750 of the donors. The only immune exposure information available for the cohort was CMV serostatus. In an earlier analysis of fewer than 700 of the donors, most TCR beta V segments appeared in productive rearrangements about 87% or about 30% of the time, broadly matching IMGT annotations. Most TCR sequences were observed very rarely across donors, whereas some public TCRs were present in many individuals. In both the original and validation cohorts, the classifier was reported to diagnose cytomegalovirus status with high specificity and sensitivity. According to a later analysis, TCR association rates differed among HLA loci, with DRB1 alleles showing the most associated TCRs and HLA-C alleles showing the fewest. In a later analysis, several top co-occurrence clusters were reported to appear linked to parvovirus B19, influenza, CMV and Epstein-Barr virus. In a later analysis, around 17,000 TCR beta sequences were associated with specific HLA alleles at a false discovery rate of 0.05. Because HLA typing was unavailable for some donors at each locus, only the typed subset was used in association tests. When HLA alleles, especially DR and DQ, strongly co-occurred, TCR associations were difficult to assign to individual alleles. A further reported finding was that TCR beta sequences accurately predicted the HLA-A and HLA-B alleles for most subjects in the first cohort. In the study, approximately 160 TCR beta chains were listed as associated with cytomegalovirus.

With respect to this clone: Its antigen is not yet known. No much larger clone exists at a distance of one base, and base qualities are not known.

Receptor amplification or capture employed the immunoSEQ multiplex PCR assay. For the multiplex PCR, a mixture combining 60 forward primers for TCR Vbeta segments and 13 reverse primers for TCR Jbeta segments was used. The CDR3 region of rearranged TCR beta genes was amplified from genomic DNA with a multiplex PCR assay. On the Illumina HiSeq System, the amplified TCR beta libraries were sequenced as 87-base-pair reads. Under the source paper's analysis protocol: A later analysis tallied around 82 million unique TCR beta chains across the 550 to 850 repertoires, and around 10 million of those chains were shared by two or more donors. Raw reads were error-corrected and collapsed into unique sequences by a nearest-neighbor algorithm in which closely related sequences were merged to remove PCR and sequencing errors. Alignment of CDR3 sequences to IMGT reference sequences was used to assign V, D and J gene segments. For a sequence to be retained, a match of at least six nucleotides was required to both a V gene segment and a J gene segment. Rearrangements were called productive when the CDR3 lacked stop codons and stayed in frame with V and J; all others were non-productive. Following IMGT convention, CDR3 was defined as the stretch from the second conserved V-encoded cysteine up to the conserved J-encoded phenylalanine. In an earlier analysis of roughly 610 of the donors, sequences lacking an unambiguous match to a single V gene segment were excluded. An earlier analysis of about 590 of the donors classified V segments as functional when productive rearrangements were above 56.7% and as segregating when the standard deviation between donors was above 5%. To diagnose cytomegalovirus status from the catalog of TCR beta chain sequences, a statistical classification framework was built. In a later analysis, V and J genes were assigned by comparing TCR nucleotide sequences against IMGT/GENE-DB human TR gene sequences. In a later analysis, CDR3 sequences and most-parsimonious VDJ recombination scenarios were assigned using the TCRdist pipeline. In a later analysis, each TCR beta chain was defined by its CDR3 amino acid sequence together with its V-gene family, and reads without a unique V-gene family were excluded. In a later analysis, fewer than 600 highly shared, low-generation-probability nucleotide sequences were removed to address suspected cross-contamination and a sequencing artifact. In a later analysis, a clonal expansion index for each public chain was calculated from normalized within-repertoire ranks of inferred template counts. In a later analysis, generation probabilities were computed with a VDJ recombination model fitted to out-of-frame rearrangements, and the resulting probabilities were checked against IGoR. In a later analysis, TCR-TCR, TCR-HLA and TCR-CMV co-occurrence was scored with hypergeometric tests, and a repertoire-size bias correction was applied to TCR pairs. To estimate false discovery rates, a later analysis permuted the HLA or CMV assignments 20 times. In a later analysis, co-occurring TCRs were grouped using DBSCAN, with TCRdist sequence similarity added in when clustering inside HLA-allele-positive subsets. Repertoires with fewer than 30,000 or more than 120,000 public chains, plus five repertoires with anomalous nucleotide sharing, were excluded from co-occurrence clustering. TCRdb mirrors the immuneACCESS table, restricted to in-frame sequences. Some clones are absent from its copies; in checked studies, under half trace to an unresolved V gene, and the reason for the others is unknown. That table supplies the V and J calls and clone size; D and trimming were determined from the DNA. Here the sample has roughly 100,000 clones; roughly three quarters occur a single time. The ten largest clones take up 1.3% of the sample.

The rearrangement combines TRBV6-5 with TRBJ1-1, with TRBD1 tentatively as D gene (6 bases match). Sequenced sample: PBMCs. The sequence was collected from a man aged 35-49 years in good health and CMV-seronegative. The DNA sequence reads TGTGCCAGCAGTTACTCCGGACAGACGAACACTGAAGCTTTCTTT. It codes for CASSYSGQTNTEAFF.